This TCR beta chain was retrieved from a study of type 1 and type 2 diabetes patients. PCR was run on genomic DNA. Multiplex PCR with 30 forward and 13 reverse primers amplified the TCR beta CDR3. TCRdb re-derived calls from the multiplex PCR reads in MiXCR, one entry per CDR3 protein. The sample records about 250,000 distinct CDR3 sequences, roughly 50% being singletons. Remarks on this clonotype: Its antigen is unknown.

Study-wide results and limits: Type 2 diabetes and control V and J usage correlated highly, around 0.97.

Germline V CDR1 and CDR2: SNHLY, FYNNEI. The CDR3 is made up of 13 amino acids. Deletions cut 1 base from V and 8 bases from J, with 12 bases between. The origin of this receptor is a man aged 18 to 30 with type 2 diabetes. This chain links TRBV2 with TRBJ2-7; no definite D call. What was sequenced was peripheral blood mononuclear cells (PBMCs). The chain's CDR3 is CASSEGRGFQQYF. CDR3 nucleotide sequence: TGTGCCAGCAGTGAAGGTCGTGGATTTCAGCAGTACTTC.